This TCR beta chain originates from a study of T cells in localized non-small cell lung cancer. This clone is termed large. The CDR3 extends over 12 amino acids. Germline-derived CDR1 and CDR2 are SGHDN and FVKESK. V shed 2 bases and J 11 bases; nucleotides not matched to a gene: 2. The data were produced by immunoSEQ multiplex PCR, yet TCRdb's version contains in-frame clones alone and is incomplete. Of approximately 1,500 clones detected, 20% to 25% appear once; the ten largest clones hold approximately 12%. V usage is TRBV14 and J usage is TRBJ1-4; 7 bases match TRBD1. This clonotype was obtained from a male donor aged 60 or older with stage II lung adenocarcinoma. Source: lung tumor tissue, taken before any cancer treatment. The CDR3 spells CASSQTGVKLFF. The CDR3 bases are TGTGCCAGCAGCCAAACAGGGGTGAAACTGTTTTTT.